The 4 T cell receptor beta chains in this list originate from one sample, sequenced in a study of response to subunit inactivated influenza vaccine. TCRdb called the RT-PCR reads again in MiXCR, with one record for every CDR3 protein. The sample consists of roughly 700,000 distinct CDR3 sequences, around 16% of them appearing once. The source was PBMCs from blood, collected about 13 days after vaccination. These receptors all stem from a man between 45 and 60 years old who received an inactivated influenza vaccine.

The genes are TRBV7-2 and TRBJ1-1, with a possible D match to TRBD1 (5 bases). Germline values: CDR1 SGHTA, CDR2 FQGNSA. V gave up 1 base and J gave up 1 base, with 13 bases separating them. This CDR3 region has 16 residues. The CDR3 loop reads CASSLGLWGSNTEAFF. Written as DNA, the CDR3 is TGTGCCAGCAGCTTAGGATTGTGGGGCTCGAACACTGAAGCTTTCTTT. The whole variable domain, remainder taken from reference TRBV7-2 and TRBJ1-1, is GAGVSQSPSNKVTEKGKDVELRCDPISGHTALYWYRQSLGQGLEFLIYFQGNSAPDKSGLPSDRFSAERTGGSVSTLTIQRTQQEDSAVYLCASSLGLWGSNTEAFFGQGTRLTVV.

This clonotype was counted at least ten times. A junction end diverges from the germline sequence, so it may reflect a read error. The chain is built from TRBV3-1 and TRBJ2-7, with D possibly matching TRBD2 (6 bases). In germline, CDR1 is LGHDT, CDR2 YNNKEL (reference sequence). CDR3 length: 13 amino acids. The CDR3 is CASSPRDSDEQYF. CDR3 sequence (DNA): TGTGCCAGCAGCCCCCGGGACTCCGACGAGCAGTACTTC.

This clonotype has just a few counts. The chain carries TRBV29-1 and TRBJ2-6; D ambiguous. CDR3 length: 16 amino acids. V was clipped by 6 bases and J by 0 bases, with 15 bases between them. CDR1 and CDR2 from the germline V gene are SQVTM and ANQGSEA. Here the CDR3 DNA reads TGCAGCGTCGGAAGTTGGTCCGGCTCTGGGGCCAACGTCCTGACTTTC. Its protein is CSVGSWSGSGANVLTF. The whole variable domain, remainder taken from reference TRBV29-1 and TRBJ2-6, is SAVISQKPSRDICQRGTSLTIQCQVDSQVTMMFWYRQQPGQSLTLIATANQGSEATYESGFVIDKFPISRPNLTFSTLTVSNMSPEDSSIYLCSVGSWSGSGANVLTFGAGSRLTVL.

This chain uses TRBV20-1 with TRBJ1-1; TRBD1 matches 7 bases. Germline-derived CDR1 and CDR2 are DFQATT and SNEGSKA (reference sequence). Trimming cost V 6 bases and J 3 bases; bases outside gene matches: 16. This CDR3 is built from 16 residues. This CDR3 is CSAQDRLLGVDTEAFF. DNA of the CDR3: TGCAGTGCCCAGGACAGGTTATTGGGTGTGGACACTGAAGCTTTCTTT.